This T cell receptor (beta chain) was profiled in a study of cytomegalovirus exposure and HLA in healthy donors. The primer mix had 60 Vbeta and 13 Jbeta primers. Sequencing was performed with immunoSEQ multiplex PCR; in TCRdb, only in-frame clones are kept and a portion is missing. The profile shows over 110,000 clones, 73% of them singletons. The V gene lost 5 bases and the J gene lost 5 bases, with 16 bases spanning the gap. CDR1 is SGHAT and CDR2 is FQNNGV in the germline V gene. The CDR3 sequence is 14 residues long. Sequenced input: PBMCs. The V and J genes are TRBV11-2 and TRBJ2-7; the D is unclear. The TCR comes from a woman in her forties in good health and CMV-seronegative. Here the CDR3 DNA reads TGTGCCAGCAGCCCCCGAGGCTCAGCAAACGAGCAGTACTTC. This translates into CASSPRGSANEQYF.